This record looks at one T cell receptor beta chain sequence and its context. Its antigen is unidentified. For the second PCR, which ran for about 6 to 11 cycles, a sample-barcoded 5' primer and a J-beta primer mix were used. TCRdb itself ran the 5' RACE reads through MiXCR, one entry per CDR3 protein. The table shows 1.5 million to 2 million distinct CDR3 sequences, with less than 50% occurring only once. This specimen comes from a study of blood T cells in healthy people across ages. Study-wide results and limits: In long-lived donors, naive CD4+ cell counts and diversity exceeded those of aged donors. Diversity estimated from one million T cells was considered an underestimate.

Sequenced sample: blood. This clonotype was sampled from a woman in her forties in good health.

CDR3 region: CASSKGLAGGLAKNIQYF. CDR3 DNA: TGCGCCAGCAGCAAGGGACTAGCGGGGGGGCTAGCCAAAAACATTCAGTACTTC. J is TRBJ2-4 and V is TRBV4-3; TRBD2 matches 16 bases. The J segment lost 0 bases and the V segment lost 5 bases, leaving 4 bases of the junction unmatched. CDR1 and CDR2 (germline): LGHNA, YSLEER. The CDR3 contains 18 residues.